This T cell receptor (beta chain) was obtained from a study of Ad26.COV2.S vaccination and SARS-CoV-2 variants. Overall study: The Ad26.COV2.S arm of the COV1001 trial was where the donor was placed. The study gave Ad26.COV2.S intramuscularly, once or twice 56 days apart. Findings and limits, study-wide: With respect to non-spike TCR breadth, vaccine and placebo recipients were similar.

As for treatment: 15 to 20 received Ad26.COV2.S at low or high dose, single or two shots; 5 received placebo; per-sample allocation not given. After the first vaccine or placebo injection, samples were drawn on day 63. The shot given was an Ad26 vector that makes Wuhan-strain SARS-CoV-2 spike. Comment on this clone: The target antigen is unknown.

Assay used: immunoSEQ multiplex PCR; TCRdb lists only in-frame clones, some missing. The data contain about 370,000 clones, around nine tenths of them singletons. Germline V gives CDR1 MDHEN, CDR2 SYDVKM. V lost 10 bases to trimming and J lost 4 bases, with 11 bases between them. The CDR3 is 13 amino acids. The V call is TRBV28, the J call TRBJ2-6; no clear D. The source of this sequence is a person between 18 and 60 years old who received the Ad26.COV2.S COVID-19 vaccine or a placebo. Source: peripheral blood, taken in a trial of Ad26.COV2.S vaccine versus placebo. The CDR3 loop reads CATRGPGANVLTF. CDR3 DNA: TGTGCCACCCGTGGGCCAGGGGCCAACGTCCTGACTTTC.